This TCR beta chain was profiled in a study of T cells in Graves' hyperthyroidism and ophthalmopathy. The sample holds many counts of this clonotype. Regions amplified from RNA transcripts were the TCR beta CDR3 regions. The primer set for the first-round RT-PCR of the TCR CDR3 was HTBI. TCRdb passed the multiplex PCR reads through MiXCR, listing each CDR3 protein once. The sample shows just under 750,000 distinct CDR3 sequences, 30% to 40% of them seen only once. Stable hyperthyroidism: no ophthalmopathy progression over 18 months of follow-up. The study left out patients who had uncontrolled infection, other autoimmune disease, pregnancy or lactation. Input material: blood. The receptor comes from a woman between 40 and 55 years old with Graves' hyperthyroidism.

The CDR3 protein is CAISKGEETQYF. The DNA for the CDR3 is TGTGCCATCAGTAAGGGGGAAGAGACCCAGTACTTC. The chain combines TRBV10-3 with TRBJ2-5; possible D gene TRBD1, 6 bases. Looked up from germline, CDR1 is ENHRY and CDR2 is SYGVKD. The length of the CDR3 is 12 residues. Trimming removed 5 bases at V and 3 bases at J, with 7 bases between.